A selection of T cell receptor beta chains follows, all from one sample in a study of control samples from healthy donors and cancer patients. Clones were read by immunoSEQ multiplex PCR, and TCRdb kept only the in-frame ones, dropping some. The sample carries around 30,000 clones, approximately 93% recorded once. Material for sequencing was blood. These receptors were taken from a man in his 60s in good health. The CDR3 runs from the conserved cysteine through the conserved F or W. D genes are given only for firm matches. Clone size, where shown, is once, few, many, or a class for clones that have expanded.

d_gene,j_gene,abundance,v_gene,CDR3nt,CDR3aa
NA,TRBJ2-3,NA,TRBV5-5,TGTGCCAGCAGCTTGGCCCACGGGGGTATATTAGATACGCAGTATTTT,CASSLAHGGILDTQYF
NA,TRBJ1-1,NA,TRBV15,TGTGCCACCCGGGACCAGGGAAACACTGAAGCTTTCTTT,CATRDQGNTEAFF
NA,TRBJ1-1,NA,TRBV12-2,TGTGCAAGTCGCTTAGCGGTAGTAGGAGAAGCTTTCTTT,CASRLAVVGEAFF
NA,TRBJ2-2,NA,TRBV7-2,TGTGCCAGCAGCTCACAGATCGCCGGGGAGCTGTTTTTT,CASSSQIAGELFF
NA,TRBJ2-7,NA,TRBV27,TGTGCCAGCAGTTTTAAGTCTGGTACCTACGAGCAGTACTTC,CASSFKSGTYEQYF
TRBD1,TRBJ1-2,NA,TRBV20-1,TGCAGTGCTAGTCTCCGAGCCCGGGACAGGTATGGCTACACCTTC,CSASLRARDRYGYTF
NA,TRBJ2-5,NA,TRBV6-6,TGTGCCAGCAGTTACTCGAGGGAGACCCAGTACTTC,CASSYSRETQYF
NA,TRBJ1-2,NA,TRBV2,TGTGCCAGCAGCCCGGTCGGCGGGGTGAAAGCTAACTATGGCTACACCTTC,CASSPVGGVKANYGYTF
NA,TRBJ2-7,NA,TRBV11-2,TGTGCCAGCAGCCAAACAGGATTCTACGAGCAGTACTTC,CASSQTGFYEQYF
TRBD2,TRBJ2-3,NA,TRBV13,TGTGCCAGCAGCCCCCCGGGACTAGTTTCCACAGATACGCAGTATTTT,CASSPPGLVSTDTQYF
NA,TRBJ1-1,NA,TRBV9,TGTGCCAGCAGCGTGCTAGAGAACACTGAAGCTTTCTTT,CASSVLENTEAFF
NA,TRBJ2-7,NA,TRBV18,TGTGCCAGCTCAGGCGACAGGTACGAGCAGTACTTC,CASSGDRYEQYF
NA,TRBJ2-7,NA,TRBV28,TGTGCCAGCAGTTTACGACTCGCCCCCTACGAGCAGTACTTC,CASSLRLAPYEQYF
NA,TRBJ2-5,NA,TRBV27,TGTGCCAGCACCCCTAAGGTGGGAGAGACCCAGTACTTC,CASTPKVGETQYF
TRBD1,TRBJ2-1,NA,TRBV7-3,TGTGCCAGCAGCCCACAGGGGGCGGCCTACAATGAGCAGTTCTTC,CASSPQGAAYNEQFF
NA,TRBJ1-5,once,TRBV6-2/TRBV6-3,TGTGCCAGCAGTTCCCCAGGGGTATCAACCCTCAATCAGCCCCAGCATTTT,CASSSPGVSTLNQPQHF
NA,TRBJ2-1,NA,TRBV19,TGTGCCAGTAGTATGCTCAATGAGCAGTTCTTC,CASSMLNEQFF
NA,TRBJ1-1,NA,TRBV3-1/TRBV3-2,TGTGCCAGCAGCCAAGAAGGGGGAGCGAACACTGAAGCTTTCTTT,CASSQEGGANTEAFF
NA,TRBJ1-1,NA,TRBV6-6,TGTGCCATCCGATCTCTCGGGAGGTGGGACACTGAAGCTTTCTTT,CAIRSLGRWDTEAFF
TRBD1,TRBJ1-6,NA,TRBV19,TGTGCCAGTGACAGGGGGAGCTCCTATAATTCACCCCTCCACTTT,CASDRGSSYNSPLHF
NA,TRBJ1-1,NA,TRBV28,TGTGCCAGCAGGGGCACGACAGCCACACCTCGAGCTTTCTTT,CASRGTTATPRAFF
NA,TRBJ1-2,NA,TRBV10-2,TGCGCCAGCAGTGAAAAGCCAGGGAGTAATGGCTACACCTTC,CASSEKPGSNGYTF
NA,TRBJ2-5,NA,TRBV18,TGTGCCAGCTCACCACACCTGGGCCAGCAAGAGACCCAGTACTTC,CASSPHLGQQETQYF
NA,TRBJ1-5,NA,TRBV7-9,TGTGCCAGCAGCTTAGGGACAGTGGGCGCCAATCAGCCCCAGCATTTT,CASSLGTVGANQPQHF
TRBD1,TRBJ1-6,NA,TRBV7-9,TGTGCCAGCAGCTTAGGCGGGACAGCCTATTCACCCCTCCACTTT,CASSLGGTAYSPLHF
NA,TRBJ1-4,NA,TRBV10-2,TGCGCCAGCACTTCGCGGAAAGGTGAAAAACTGTTTTTT,CASTSRKGEKLFF
TRBD1,TRBJ1-1,NA,TRBV7-9,TGTGCCAGCAGCGCATTCTTCGGACAGGGTGAAGCTTTCTTT,CASSAFFGQGEAFF
TRBD1,TRBJ1-4,NA,TRBV9,TGTGCCAGCAGCGCTCGACAGGGGAGGGAAAAACTGTTTTTT,CASSARQGREKLFF
NA,TRBJ2-2,NA,TRBV19,TGTGCCACCTCCCCTTTCACCGGGGAGCTGTTTTTT,CATSPFTGELFF
TRBD2,TRBJ2-1,NA,TRBV18,TGTGCCAGCTCACCATTGGGACTAGCGGACAATGAGCAGTTCTTC,CASSPLGLADNEQFF
NA,TRBJ1-5,NA,TRBV2,TGTGCCAGCAGTCAAACAGGGATAAGAAATCAGCCCCAGCATTTT,CASSQTGIRNQPQHF
NA,TRBJ1-1,once,TRBV7-3,TGTGCCAGCAGCTCACTACCACCAGGACAAGCCGATGAAGCTTTCTTT,CASSSLPPGQADEAFF
NA,TRBJ1-2,NA,TRBV7-9,TGTGCCAGCAGCTCGGGTCAGGGGAGGGTTAACTATGGCTACACCTTC,CASSSGQGRVNYGYTF
NA,TRBJ1-5,NA,TRBV6-2/TRBV6-3,TGTGCCAGCAGTTCCCCCGGAGGGGGGCAGCCCCAGCATTTT,CASSSPGGGQPQHF
NA,TRBJ2-6,NA,TRBV5-1,TGCGCCAGCAGGCAGCAATTCTCTGGGGCCAACGTCCCGACTTTC,CASRQQFSGANVPTF
TRBD2,TRBJ2-7,NA,TRBV6-2/TRBV6-3,TGTGCCAGCAGTTACAGGGAGGGTGGCGAGCAGTACTTC,CASSYREGGEQYF
NA,TRBJ1-1,NA,TRBV6-1,TGTGCCAGCAGTGAATACGACGGGGGGAACACTGAAGCTTTCTTT,CASSEYDGGNTEAFF
NA,TRBJ1-5,NA,TRBV12-2,TGTGCAAGTCGCCAGCTGGGACAGGGATATCAGCCCCAGCATTTT,CASRQLGQGYQPQHF
NA,TRBJ1-3,NA,TRBV11-2,TGTGCCAGCAGCTTGGGGGCCACCCTCTCTGGAAACACCATATATTTT,CASSLGATLSGNTIYF
TRBD1,TRBJ1-2,NA,TRBV6-5,TGTGCCAGCAGTTACGGACAGGGCGGCTATGGCTACACCTTC,CASSYGQGGYGYTF
NA,TRBJ1-6,NA,TRBV5-5,TGTGCCAGCAGCATTGGGGGAAGGCTTTCACCCCTCCACTTT,CASSIGGRLSPLHF
TRBD1,TRBJ1-3,NA,TRBV7-2,TGTGCCAGCAGCTTGGCCGGGACAGGGGGAACTGGAAACACCATATATTTT,CASSLAGTGGTGNTIYF
NA,TRBJ1-2,NA,TRBV4-1,TGCGCCAGCAGCCAGGGACTCTATGGCTACACCTTC,CASSQGLYGYTF
TRBD1,TRBJ2-3,NA,TRBV24-1,TGTGCCACCCTCCCAGACAGGGGTAAAGACCCTACAGATACGCAGTATTTT,CATLPDRGKDPTDTQYF
NA,TRBJ2-6,NA,TRBV4-3,TGCGCCAGCAGCCAAGATCGGGGGGCAGGGGTCAACGTCCTGACTTTC,CASSQDRGAGVNVLTF
NA,TRBJ2-3,NA,TRBV11-3,TGTGCCAGCAGCTTAGATCCCCTCACAGATACGCAGTATTTT,CASSLDPLTDTQYF
TRBD2,TRBJ2-1,NA,TRBV6-4,TGTGCCAGCAGCGATCCGACTAGCGGGGATTCCTCCTACAATGAGCAGTTCTTC,CASSDPTSGDSSYNEQFF
TRBD1,TRBJ1-3,NA,TRBV7-9,TGTGCCAGCAGCGACAGGGTTTCTGGAAACACCATATATTTT,CASSDRVSGNTIYF
TRBD2,TRBJ2-7,NA,TRBV7-2,TGTGCCAGCAGCAGGACTAGCGGGGGAGACTCCTACGAGCAGTACTTC,CASSRTSGGDSYEQYF